This paragraph covers one T cell receptor beta chain sequence. What it binds is not known. These data come from a study of OX40 agonist ivuxolimab in advanced cancers. General study points: Some nonresponders likewise displayed low normalized T-cell clonal expansion. Undetermined was the antigen specificity of the expanded peripheral T cells.

The CDR3 is made up of 13 amino acids. The V end was cut by 2 bases, the J end by 1 base, with 5 bases between. Germline V lookup: CDR1 MNHNS, CDR2 SASEGT. The repertoire was sequenced with immunoSEQ multiplex PCR; TCRdb's copy has only in-frame clones and lacks some. The data show 12,000 or so clones, around 74% seen once. The source material was CD4+ or CD8+ T cells sorted from blood, sampled in a trial of the OX40 agonist ivuxolimab. The sequence was obtained from an adult with an advanced solid tumor such as melanoma, head and neck, liver or kidney cancer. The chain is built from TRBV6-1 and TRBJ1-1; D is unclear. The CDR3 nucleotides read TGTGCCAGCAGTGAACTAGCGAACACTGAAGCTTTCTTT. This codes for CASSELANTEAFF.